These 9 T cell receptor beta chains were all obtained from the same sample, sequenced in a study of cytomegalovirus exposure and HLA in healthy donors. 13 Jbeta primers and 60 Vbeta primers were used for the PCR. Repertoires were generated with immunoSEQ multiplex PCR, while TCRdb's copy carries only in-frame clones and drops some. The sample lists roughly 73,000 clones, about 84% seen once, with 3% to 3.5% in the top ten. Sequenced: PBMCs. These receptors all stem from a man aged 40-50 years in good health and CMV-seronegative.

About this clone: One end of the junction is discordant with germline, which a read error may explain. The chain joins TRBV19 to TRBJ1-5, with D possibly being TRBD1 (6 bases). The CDR3 runs 16 residues. Germline V gives CDR1 LNHDA, CDR2 SQIVND (reference sequence). CDR3 DNA sequence: TGTGCCCGTAGTATGGAACAGGGTTATGCGGGCCAGCCCCAGCATTTT. Encoded protein: CARSMEQGYAGQPQHF.

This clone occurred once. The chain has TRBV18 and TRBJ1-6, with D tentatively TRBD1 (6 bases). The germline V gene has CDR1 KGHSH and CDR2 LQKENI. The V gene lost 3 bases and the J gene lost 7 bases, with 13 bases spanning the gap. The CDR3 runs 15 residues. CDR3 protein: CASSPGPGENSPLHF. In DNA form, the CDR3 reads TGTGCCAGCTCACCGGGGCCAGGGGAAAATTCACCCCTCCACTTT.

This sequence joins TRBV29-1 and TRBJ1-2; TRBD1 is a possible D gene (5 bases). V lost 3 bases to trimming and J lost 4 bases, with 21 bases between them. The germline V gene has CDR1 SQVTM and CDR2 ANQGSEA. The CDR3 extends over 16 amino acids. CDR3 sequence (DNA): TGCAGCGTTGATTTGGTAGGACACAAAACGGCCTATGGCTACACCTTC. Translated, it gives CSVDLVGHKTAYGYTF.

The gene calls are TRBV1 and TRBJ2-3; the table's D call of TRBD1 was not tested on the DNA. TRBV1 is reported as a pseudogene. The CDR3 consists of 16 residues. CDR3 sequence reads: CTSSQKDRESTDTQYF. The CDR3 nucleotides read TGCACCAGCAGCCAAAAGGACAGGGAGAGCACAGATACGCAGTATTTT.

The rearrangement joins TRBV7-9 to TRBJ2-5; weak D call: TRBD2 (6 bases). This CDR3 contains 14 residues. Trimming took off 1 base at V and 5 bases at J, with 11 bases between the two ends. Germline CDR1 is SEHNR and CDR2 is FQNEAQ (reference sequence). CDR3 DNA: TGTGCCAGCAGCTTAGGGGCGGGGCGGGAGACCCAGTACTTC. The encoded protein is CASSLGAGRETQYF.

The V and J genes are TRBV9 and TRBJ2-7; 7 nucleotides line up with TRBD1. Germline assignment: CDR1 SGDLS and CDR2 YYNGEE. The CDR3 totals 15 residues. The V segment lost 0 bases and the J segment 6 bases; nucleotides outside the gene matches: 9. The CDR3 sequence is CASSVGMGDRGEQYF. Here the CDR3 DNA reads TGTGCCAGCAGCGTAGGAATGGGGGACAGAGGCGAGCAGTACTTC.

J is TRBJ1-2 and V is TRBV5-8; 9 nucleotides agree with TRBD1. The CDR3 has 14 amino acids. After removal of 4 bases from V and 2 bases from J, the junction contained 3 bases not matched to a gene. Germline V lookup: CDR1 SGHTS, CDR2 YDEGEE. CDR3 sequence reads: CASSEGQGNYGYTF. The CDR3 nucleotides are TGTGCCAGCAGCGAAGGACAGGGGAACTATGGCTACACCTTC. The full variable domain, with the rest looked up from reference TRBV5-8 and TRBJ1-2, is EAGVTQSPTHLIKTRGQQATLRCSPISGHTSVYWYQQALGLGLQFLLWYDEGEERNRGNFPPRFSGRQFPNYSSELNVNALELEDSALYLCASSEGQGNYGYTFGSGTRLTVV.

This chain's CDR3 is CASTSDSSGNTIYF. The CDR3 coding sequence is TGTGCCAGCACCTCGGACAGTTCTGGAAACACCATATATTTT. The chain has TRBV7-9 and TRBJ1-3, with D tentatively TRBD1 (6 bases). The V gene's germline CDR1 is SEHNR and CDR2 FQNEAQ (reference sequence). The CDR3 is made up of 14 amino acids. V lost 7 bases to trimming and J lost 1 base, with 11 bases between them. Full variable domain (outside the CDR3, taken from reference TRBV7-9 and TRBJ1-3): DTGVSQNPRHKITKRGQNVTFRCDPISEHNRLYWYRQTLGQGPEFLTYFQNEAQLEKSRLLSDRFSAERPKGSFSTLEIQRTEQGDSAMYLCASTSDSSGNTIYFGEGSWLTVV.

This clone was seen a single time. The CDR3 DNA is TGTGCCAGCAACGACGAGCGGGGGGGAGCTTTCTTT. Translating it yields CASNDERGGAFF. The V call is TRBV2, the J call TRBJ1-1; weak D call: TRBD1 (5 bases). The CDR3 runs to 12 residues. V dropped 7 bases and J dropped 10 bases, with 16 bases sitting between them. Per germline, CDR1 SNHLY and CDR2 FYNNEI.